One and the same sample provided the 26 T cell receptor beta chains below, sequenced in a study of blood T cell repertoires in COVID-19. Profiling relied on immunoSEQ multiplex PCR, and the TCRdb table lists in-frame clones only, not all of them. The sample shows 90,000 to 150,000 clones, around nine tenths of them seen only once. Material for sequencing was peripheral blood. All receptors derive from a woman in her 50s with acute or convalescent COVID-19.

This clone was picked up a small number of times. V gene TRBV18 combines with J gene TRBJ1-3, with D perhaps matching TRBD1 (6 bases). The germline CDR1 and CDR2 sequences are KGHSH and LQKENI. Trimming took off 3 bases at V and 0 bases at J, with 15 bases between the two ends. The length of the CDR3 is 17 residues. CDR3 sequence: CASSPIGQPSSGNTIYF. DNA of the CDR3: TGTGCCAGCTCACCCATTGGACAGCCTTCCTCTGGAAACACCATATATTTT.

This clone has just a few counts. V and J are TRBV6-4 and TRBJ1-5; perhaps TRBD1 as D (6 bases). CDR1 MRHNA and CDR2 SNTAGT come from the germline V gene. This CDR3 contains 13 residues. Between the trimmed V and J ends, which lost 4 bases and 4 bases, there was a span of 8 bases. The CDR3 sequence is CASSVTGNQPQHF. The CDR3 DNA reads TGTGCCAGCAGTGTCACAGGGAATCAGCCCCAGCATTTT.

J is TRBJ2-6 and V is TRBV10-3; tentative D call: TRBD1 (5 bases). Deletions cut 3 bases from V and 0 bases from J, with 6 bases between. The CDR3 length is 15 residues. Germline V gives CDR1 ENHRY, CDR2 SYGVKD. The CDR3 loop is CAISEDSSGANVLTF. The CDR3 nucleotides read TGTGCCATCAGTGAAGACAGCTCTGGGGCCAACGTCCTGACTTTC.

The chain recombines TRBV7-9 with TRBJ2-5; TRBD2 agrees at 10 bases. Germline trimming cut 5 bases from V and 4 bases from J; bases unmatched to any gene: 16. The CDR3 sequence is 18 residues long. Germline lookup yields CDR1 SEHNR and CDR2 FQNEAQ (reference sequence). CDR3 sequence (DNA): TGTGCCAGCAGCGACACGAATGGAGCGGGGGGGCACGGAGAGACCCAGTACTTC. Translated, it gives CASSDTNGAGGHGETQYF.

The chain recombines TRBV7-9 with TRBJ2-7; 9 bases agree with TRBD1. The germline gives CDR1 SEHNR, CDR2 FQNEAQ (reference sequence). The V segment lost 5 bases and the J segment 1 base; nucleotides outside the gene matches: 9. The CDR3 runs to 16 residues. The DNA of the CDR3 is TGTGCCAGCAGCCTTGAGGGGACAGGGCGTTCCTACGAGCAGTACTTC. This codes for CASSLEGTGRSYEQYF.

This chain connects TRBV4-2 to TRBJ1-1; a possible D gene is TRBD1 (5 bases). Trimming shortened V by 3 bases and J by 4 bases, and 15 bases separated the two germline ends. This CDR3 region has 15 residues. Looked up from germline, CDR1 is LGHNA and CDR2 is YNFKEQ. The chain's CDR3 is CASSQGSWQGTEAFF. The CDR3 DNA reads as TGTGCCAGCAGCCAGGGAAGTTGGCAGGGCACTGAAGCTTTCTTT.

The CDR3 sequence is CASSQEVGTGVDTQYF. The CDR3 DNA is TGTGCCAGCAGCCAAGAGGTTGGGACAGGGGTCGATACGCAGTATTTT. This rearrangement joins TRBV3-1 (or the pseudogene TRBV3-2) to TRBJ2-3; 10 bases fit TRBD1. V trimming: 0 bases; J trimming: 6 bases; junction bases outside the gene matches: 6. In germline, CDR1 is LGHDT, CDR2 YNNKEL (reference sequence). CDR3 length: 16 amino acids.

The CDR3 region is CASSLDRVSNQPQHF. The CDR3 DNA is TGTGCCAGCAGTCTTGACAGGGTGAGCAATCAGCCCCAGCATTTT. V gene TRBV6-6 combines with J gene TRBJ1-5; 7 bases are a match to TRBD1. Losses at the gene ends were 5 bases for V and 1 base for J; bases not matched to a gene: 5. This CDR3 region has 15 residues. The germline V gene has CDR1 MNHNY and CDR2 SVGAGI (reference sequence).

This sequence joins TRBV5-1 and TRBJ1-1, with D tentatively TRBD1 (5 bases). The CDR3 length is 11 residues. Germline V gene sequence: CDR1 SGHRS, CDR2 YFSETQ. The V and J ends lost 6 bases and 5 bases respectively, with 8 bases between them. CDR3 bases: TGCGCCAGCACCGACAGAACTGAAGCTTTCTTT. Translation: CASTDRTEAFF.

The CDR3 is CASSPGSPAFF. The CDR3, as DNA: TGTGCCAGCAGTCCCGGGTCTCCGGCTTTCTTT. The chain joins TRBV12-3 or TRBV12-4 to TRBJ1-1; D is unresolved. The V gene lost 5 bases and the J gene lost 11 bases, with 12 bases spanning the gap. The CDR3 extends over 11 amino acids.

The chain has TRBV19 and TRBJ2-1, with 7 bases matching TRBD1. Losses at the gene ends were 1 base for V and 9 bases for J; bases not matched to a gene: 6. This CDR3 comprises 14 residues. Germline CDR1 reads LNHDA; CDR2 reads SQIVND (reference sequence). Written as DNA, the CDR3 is TGTGCCAGTAGTATAGCGGGACAGATGGTTGAGCAGTTCTTC. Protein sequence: CASSIAGQMVEQFF.

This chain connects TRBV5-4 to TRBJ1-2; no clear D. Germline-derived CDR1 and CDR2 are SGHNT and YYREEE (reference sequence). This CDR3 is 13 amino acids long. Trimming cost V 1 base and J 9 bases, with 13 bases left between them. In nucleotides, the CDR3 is TGTGCCAGCAGCTTGTCCGGGATCAGTAGCTACACCTTC. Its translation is CASSLSGISSYTF.

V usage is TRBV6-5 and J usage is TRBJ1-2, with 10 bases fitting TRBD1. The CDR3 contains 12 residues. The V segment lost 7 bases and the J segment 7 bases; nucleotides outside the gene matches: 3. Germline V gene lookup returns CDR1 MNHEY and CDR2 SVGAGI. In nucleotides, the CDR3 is TGTGCCAGCACCGGACAGGGGGTTGGCTACACCTTC. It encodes CASTGQGVGYTF.

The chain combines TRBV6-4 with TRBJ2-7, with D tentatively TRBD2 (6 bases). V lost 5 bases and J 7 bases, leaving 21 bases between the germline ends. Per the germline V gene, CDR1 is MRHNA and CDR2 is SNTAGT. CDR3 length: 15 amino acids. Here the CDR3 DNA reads TGTGCCAGCAGTCCGGGACTGACCTCCCTCAGAGAGCAGTACTTC. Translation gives CASSPGLTSLREQYF.

The CDR3 DNA sequence: TGCGCCAGCAGCCTGGGACTAGTGGAGACCCAGTACTTC. It specifies CASSLGLVETQYF. V usage is TRBV5-1 and J usage is TRBJ2-5; 8 nucleotides align to TRBD2. CDR1 is SGHRS and CDR2 is YFSETQ in the germline V gene. This CDR3 is 13 amino acids long. V was pared by 4 bases and J by 5 bases, with 4 bases of the junction left unmatched.

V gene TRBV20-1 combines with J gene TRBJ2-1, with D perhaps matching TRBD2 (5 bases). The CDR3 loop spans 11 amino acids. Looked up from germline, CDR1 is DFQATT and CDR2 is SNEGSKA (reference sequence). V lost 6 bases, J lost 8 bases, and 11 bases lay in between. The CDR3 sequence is CSAEKADEQFF. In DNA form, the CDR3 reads TGCAGTGCCGAGAAAGCGGATGAGCAGTTCTTC.

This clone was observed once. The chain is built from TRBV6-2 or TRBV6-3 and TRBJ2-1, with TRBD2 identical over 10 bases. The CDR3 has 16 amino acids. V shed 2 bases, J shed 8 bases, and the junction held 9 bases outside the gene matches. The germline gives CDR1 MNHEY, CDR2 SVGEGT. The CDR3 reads CASSYRTSGDRDEQFF. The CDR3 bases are TGTGCCAGCAGTTACCGGACTAGCGGAGACCGGGATGAGCAGTTCTTC.

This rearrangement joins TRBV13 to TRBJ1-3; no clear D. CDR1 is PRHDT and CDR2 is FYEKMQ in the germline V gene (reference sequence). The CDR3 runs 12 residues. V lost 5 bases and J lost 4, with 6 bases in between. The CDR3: CASSVQGNTIYF. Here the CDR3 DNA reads TGTGCCAGCAGCGTTCAGGGAAACACCATATATTTT.

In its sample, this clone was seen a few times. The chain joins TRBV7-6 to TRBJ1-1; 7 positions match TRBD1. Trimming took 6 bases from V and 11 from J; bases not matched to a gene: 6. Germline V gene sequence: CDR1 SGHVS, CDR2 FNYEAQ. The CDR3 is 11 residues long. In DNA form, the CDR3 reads TGTGCCAGCAGTTCCGGGACAGAGGCTTTCTTT. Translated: CASSSGTEAFF.

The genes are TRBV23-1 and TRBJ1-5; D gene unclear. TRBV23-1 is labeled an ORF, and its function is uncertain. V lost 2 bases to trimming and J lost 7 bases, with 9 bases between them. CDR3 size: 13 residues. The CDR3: CASSQLYRQPQHF. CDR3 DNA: TGCGCCAGCAGTCAACTCTACCGCCAGCCCCAGCATTTT.

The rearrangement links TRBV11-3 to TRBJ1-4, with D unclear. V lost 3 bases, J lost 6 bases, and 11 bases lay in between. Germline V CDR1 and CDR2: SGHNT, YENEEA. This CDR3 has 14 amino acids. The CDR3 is CASSLGSGDEKLFF. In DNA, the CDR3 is TGTGCCAGCAGCTTGGGGAGCGGGGATGAAAAACTGTTTTTT.

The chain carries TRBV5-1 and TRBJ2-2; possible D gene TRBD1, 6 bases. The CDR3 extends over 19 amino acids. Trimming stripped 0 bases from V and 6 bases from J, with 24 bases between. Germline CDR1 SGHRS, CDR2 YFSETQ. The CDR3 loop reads CASSLEWRQNTGSPGELFF. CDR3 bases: TGCGCCAGCAGCTTGGAGTGGAGACAAAACACAGGGAGCCCCGGGGAGCTGTTTTTT.

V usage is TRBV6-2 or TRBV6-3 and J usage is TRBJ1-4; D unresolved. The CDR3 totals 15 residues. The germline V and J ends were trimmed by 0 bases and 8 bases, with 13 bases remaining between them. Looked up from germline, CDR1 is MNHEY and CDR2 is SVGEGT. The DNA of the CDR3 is TGTGCCAGCAGTTACTCGAGAGGAGTAAAGGAAAAACTGTTTTTT. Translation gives CASSYSRGVKEKLFF.

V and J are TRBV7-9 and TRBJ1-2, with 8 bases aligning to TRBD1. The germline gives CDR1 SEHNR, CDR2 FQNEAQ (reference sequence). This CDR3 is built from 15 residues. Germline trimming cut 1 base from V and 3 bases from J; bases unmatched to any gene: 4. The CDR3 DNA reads TGTGCCAGCAGCTTAGAAGGGGGACAGGACTATGGCTACACCTTC. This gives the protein CASSLEGGQDYGYTF.

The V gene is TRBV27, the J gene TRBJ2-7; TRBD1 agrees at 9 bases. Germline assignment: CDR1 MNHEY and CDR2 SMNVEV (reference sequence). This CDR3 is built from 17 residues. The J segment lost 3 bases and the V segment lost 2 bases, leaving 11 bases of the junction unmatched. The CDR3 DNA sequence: TGTGCCAGCAGTTTAGATCTAAGACAGGGGGTACTCTACGAGCAGTACTTC. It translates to CASSLDLRQGVLYEQYF.

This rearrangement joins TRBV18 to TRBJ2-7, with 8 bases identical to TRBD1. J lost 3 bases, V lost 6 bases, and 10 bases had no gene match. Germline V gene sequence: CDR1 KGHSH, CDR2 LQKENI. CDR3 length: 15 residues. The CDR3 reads CASSLGTGQNYEQYF. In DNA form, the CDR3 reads TGTGCCAGCTCCCTAGGGACAGGACAAAACTACGAGCAGTACTTC.